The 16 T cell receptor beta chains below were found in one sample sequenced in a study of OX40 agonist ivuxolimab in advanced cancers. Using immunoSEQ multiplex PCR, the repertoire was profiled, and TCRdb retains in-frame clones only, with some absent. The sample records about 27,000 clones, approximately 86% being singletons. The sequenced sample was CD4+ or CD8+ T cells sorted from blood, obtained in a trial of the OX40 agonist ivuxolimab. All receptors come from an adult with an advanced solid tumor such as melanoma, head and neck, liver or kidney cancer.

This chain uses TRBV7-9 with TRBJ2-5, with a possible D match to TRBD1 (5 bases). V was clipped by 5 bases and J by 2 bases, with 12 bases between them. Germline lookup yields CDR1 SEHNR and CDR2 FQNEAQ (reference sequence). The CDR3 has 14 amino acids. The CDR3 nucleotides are TGTGCCAGCAGCAATCTTACAGGACAAGAGACCCAGTACTTC. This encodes CASSNLTGQETQYF.

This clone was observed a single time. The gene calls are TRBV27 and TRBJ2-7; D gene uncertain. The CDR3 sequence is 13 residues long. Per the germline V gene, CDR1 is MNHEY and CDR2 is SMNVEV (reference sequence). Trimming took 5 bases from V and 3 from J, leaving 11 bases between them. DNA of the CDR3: TGTGCCAGCAGTACCCTGAAGGGCTACGAGCAGTACTTC. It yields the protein CASSTLKGYEQYF.

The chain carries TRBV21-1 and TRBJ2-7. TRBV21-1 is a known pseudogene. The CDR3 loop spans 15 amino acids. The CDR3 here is CASSDEPGRSYEQYF. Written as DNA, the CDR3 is TGTGCCAGCAGCGATGAACCCGGGCGGTCCTACGAGCAGTACTTC.

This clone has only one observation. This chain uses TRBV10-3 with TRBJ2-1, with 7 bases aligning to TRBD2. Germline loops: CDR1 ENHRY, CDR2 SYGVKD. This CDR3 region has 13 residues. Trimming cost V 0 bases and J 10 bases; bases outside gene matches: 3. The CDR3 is CAISESFSGEQFF. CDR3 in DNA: TGTGCCATCAGTGAGTCTTTTAGCGGGGAGCAGTTCTTC.

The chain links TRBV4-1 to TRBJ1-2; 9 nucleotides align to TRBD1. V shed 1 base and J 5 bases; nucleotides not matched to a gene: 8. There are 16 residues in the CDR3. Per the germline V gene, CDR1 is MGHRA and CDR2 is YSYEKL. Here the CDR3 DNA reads TGCGCCAGCAGCCAAGTTTTGGACAGGGGTAGATATGGCTACACCTTC. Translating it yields CASSQVLDRGRYGYTF.

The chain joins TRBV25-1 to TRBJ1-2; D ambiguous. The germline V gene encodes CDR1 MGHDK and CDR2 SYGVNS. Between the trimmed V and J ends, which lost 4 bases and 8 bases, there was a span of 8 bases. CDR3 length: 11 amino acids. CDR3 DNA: TGTGCCAGCAGTGGGACCCGGGGCTACACCTTC. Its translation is CASSGTRGYTF.

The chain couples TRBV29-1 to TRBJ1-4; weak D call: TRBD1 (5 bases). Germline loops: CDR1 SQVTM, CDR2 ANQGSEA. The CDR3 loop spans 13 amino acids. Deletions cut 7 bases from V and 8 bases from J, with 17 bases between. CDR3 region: CSARMGWGEKLFF. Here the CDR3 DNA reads TGCAGCGCTAGGATGGGGTGGGGCGAAAAACTGTTTTTT.

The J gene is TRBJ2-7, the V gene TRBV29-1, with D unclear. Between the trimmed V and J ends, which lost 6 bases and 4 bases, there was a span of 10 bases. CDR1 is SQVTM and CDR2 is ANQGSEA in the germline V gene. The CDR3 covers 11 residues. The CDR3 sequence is CSVSWDYEQYF. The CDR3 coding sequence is TGCAGCGTGTCGTGGGATTACGAGCAGTACTTC.

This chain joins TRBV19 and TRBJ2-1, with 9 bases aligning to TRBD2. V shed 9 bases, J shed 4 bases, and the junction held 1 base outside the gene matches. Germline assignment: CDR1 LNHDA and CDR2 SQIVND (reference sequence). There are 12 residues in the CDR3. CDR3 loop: CASGLAYNEQFF. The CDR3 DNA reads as TGTGCCAGCGGACTAGCGTACAATGAGCAGTTCTTC.

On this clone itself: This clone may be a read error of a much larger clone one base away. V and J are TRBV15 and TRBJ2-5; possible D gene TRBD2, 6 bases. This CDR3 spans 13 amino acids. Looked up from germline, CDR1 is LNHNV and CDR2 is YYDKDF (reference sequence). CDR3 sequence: CATGRVAGETQYF. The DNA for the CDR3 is TGTGCCACCGGCAGAGTGGCGGGGGAGACCCAGTACTTC.

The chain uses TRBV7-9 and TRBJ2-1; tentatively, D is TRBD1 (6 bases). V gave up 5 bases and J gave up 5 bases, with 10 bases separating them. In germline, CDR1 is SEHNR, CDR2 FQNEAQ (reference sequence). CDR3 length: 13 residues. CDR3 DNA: TGTGCCAGCAGCCAGGACAGCCACAATGAGCAGTTCTTC. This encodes CASSQDSHNEQFF. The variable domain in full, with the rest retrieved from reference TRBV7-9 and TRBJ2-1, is DTGVSQNPRHKITKRGQNVTFRCDPISEHNRLYWYRQTLGQGPEFLTYFQNEAQLEKSRLLSDRFSAERPKGSFSTLEIQRTEQGDSAMYLCASSQDSHNEQFFGPGTRLTVL.

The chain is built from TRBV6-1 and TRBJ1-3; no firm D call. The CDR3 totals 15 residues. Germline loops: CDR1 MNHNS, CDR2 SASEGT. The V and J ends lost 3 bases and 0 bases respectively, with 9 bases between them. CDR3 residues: CASSDRVVSGNTIYF. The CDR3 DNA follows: TGTGCCAGCAGTGATAGGGTAGTCTCTGGAAACACCATATATTTT.

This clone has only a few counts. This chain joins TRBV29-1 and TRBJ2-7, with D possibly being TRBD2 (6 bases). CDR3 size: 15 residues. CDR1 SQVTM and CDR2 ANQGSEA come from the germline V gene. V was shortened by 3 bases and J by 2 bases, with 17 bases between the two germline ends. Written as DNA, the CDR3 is TGCAGCGTTGACCCCGGGACGGACTACGCCTACGAGCAGTACTTC. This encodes CSVDPGTDYAYEQYF.

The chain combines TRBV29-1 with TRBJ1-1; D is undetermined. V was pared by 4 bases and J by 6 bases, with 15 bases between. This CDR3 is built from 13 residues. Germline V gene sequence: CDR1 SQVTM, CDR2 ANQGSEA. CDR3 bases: TGCAGCGTTGTTCCCTTCACAGTACCTGAAGCTTTCTTT. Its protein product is CSVVPFTVPEAFF. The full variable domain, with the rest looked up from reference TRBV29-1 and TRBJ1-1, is SAVISQKPSRDICQRGTSLTIQCQVDSQVTMMFWYRQQPGQSLTLIATANQGSEATYESGFVIDKFPISRPNLTFSTLTVSNMSPEDSSIYLCSVVPFTVPEAFFGQGTRLTVV.

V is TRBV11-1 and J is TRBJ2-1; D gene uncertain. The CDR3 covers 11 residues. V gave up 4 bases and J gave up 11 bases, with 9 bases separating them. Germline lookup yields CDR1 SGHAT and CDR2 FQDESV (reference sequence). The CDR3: CASSSTIKQFF. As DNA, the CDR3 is TGTGCCAGCAGCTCTACGATTAAGCAGTTCTTC.

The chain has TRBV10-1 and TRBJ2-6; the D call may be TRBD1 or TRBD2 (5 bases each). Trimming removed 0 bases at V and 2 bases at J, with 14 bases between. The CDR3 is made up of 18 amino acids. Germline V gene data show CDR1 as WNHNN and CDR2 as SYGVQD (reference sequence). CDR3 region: CASSESVQGEAGANVLTF. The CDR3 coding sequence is TGCGCCAGCAGTGAGTCGGTCCAGGGAGAGGCTGGGGCCAACGTCCTGACTTTC.